The next 31 T cell receptor beta chains were all read from a single sample in a study of breast tumors, draining lymph nodes, adjacent tissues. The lymph nodes were axillary draining lymph nodes from breast cancer patients. Using its own MiXCR run on the multiplex PCR reads, TCRdb lists one record per CDR3 protein. The top ten clones hold 8% to 9% of a sample with tens of thousands of distinct CDR3 sequences, approximately 29% of them seen once. Sequencing was performed on axillary lymph node tissue. The receptors originated from a female donor with breast cancer. Some clones in this sample may be carry-over from other donors' samples.

The chain joins TRBV12-3 or TRBV12-4 to TRBJ1-2; possible D gene TRBD1, 6 bases. The CDR3 has 14 residues. Trimming cost V 5 bases and J 8 bases, with 18 bases left between them. The CDR3 sequence is CASSPSRGRNGYTF. The CDR3, as DNA: TGTGCCAGCAGTCCGAGCAGGGGACGAAACGGCTACACCTTC.

This clonotype was seen repeatedly, ten times or more. This could be a read error, since a much larger clone is one nucleotide away. The chain couples TRBV20-1 to TRBJ2-1, with no clear D. Germline CDR1 DFQATT, CDR2 SNEGSKA (reference sequence). This CDR3 has 11 amino acids. CDR3 sequence (DNA): TGCAGTGCTAGGACTCGGAATGAGCAGTCCTTC. Amino acid sequence: CSARTRNEQSF.

This clonotype was counted ten times or more. A much larger clone is a single base away; this may be a read error. V usage is TRBV20-1 and J usage is TRBJ2-7, with no clear D. Germline loops: CDR1 DFQATT, CDR2 SNEGSKA (reference sequence). The CDR3 extends over 11 amino acids. The CDR3 nucleotides read TGCAGTGCTAGAGATCAGGTCGAGCAGTCCTTC. Translation gives CSARDQVEQSF.

This clonotype was observed at least ten times. The chain combines TRBV9 with TRBJ1-6; possible D gene TRBD1, 5 bases. The germline V gene encodes CDR1 SGDLS and CDR2 YYNGEE. The CDR3 covers 17 residues. V gave up 0 bases and J gave up 0 bases, with 10 bases separating them. The CDR3 region is CASSVEARGSYNSPLHF. Here the CDR3 DNA reads TGTGCCAGCAGCGTAGAGGCTAGGGGCTCCTATAATTCACCCCTCCACTTT.

This clonotype was detected many times. The rearrangement joins TRBV5-4 to TRBJ2-4, with D perhaps being TRBD1 or TRBD2 (5 bases each). Trimming cost V 0 bases and J 4 bases, with 14 bases left between them. The CDR3 length is 16 residues. From germline, CDR1 is SGHNT and CDR2 YYREEE (reference sequence). As DNA, the CDR3 is TGTGCCAGCAGCTTGGCCGGGGCTACTTCAAAAAACATTCAGTACTTC. Its protein product is CASSLAGATSKNIQYF.

As for this clonotype: Sequence at one end of the junction differs from germline and may be a read error. The rearrangement links TRBV7-2 to TRBJ2-4; 8 nucleotides match TRBD1. This CDR3 spans 15 amino acids. Germline V gene data show CDR1 as SGHTA and CDR2 as FQGNSA. The CDR3 DNA reads as TGTGCCAGTAGCTTAGCGACAGGGGTTAGAAACATTCAGCACTTC. Encoded protein: CASSLATGVRNIQHF.

V and J are TRBV5-6 and TRBJ2-5, with a weak D call TRBD2 (5 bases). The CDR3 is 12 amino acids. Germline CDR1 is SGHDT and CDR2 is YYEEEE. CDR3 bases: TGTGCTAGAGATTACCGGGGAGAGACCCAGTACTTC. Protein: CARDYRGETQYF.

This clonotype was observed a single time. A much larger clone differs from this one at a single base, so this may be a read error. The V gene is TRBV6-5, the J gene TRBJ2-5; perhaps D is TRBD1 or TRBD2 (6 bases each). Germline V gene lookup returns CDR1 MNHEY and CDR2 SVGAGI. This CDR3 region has 14 residues. This CDR3 is CAGSRELGAETQYF. As DNA, the CDR3 is TGTGCCGGCAGTCGGGAGTTGGGGGCAGAGACCCAGTACTTC.

This clonotype occurred a few times. V is TRBV20-1 and J is TRBJ1-1, with a weak D call TRBD1 (5 bases). CDR1 is DFQATT and CDR2 is SNEGSKA in the germline V gene (reference sequence). CDR3 length: 16 amino acids. V lost 0 bases and J 5 bases, leaving 19 bases between the germline ends. CDR3 sequence reads: CSARDPSGARRTEAFF. DNA for the CDR3: TGCAGTGCTAGAGATCCCAGTGGGGCGAGAAGAACTGAAGCTTTCTTT.

This clonotype was picked up a small number of times. A read error is possible here, since a much larger clone lies one base away. The DNA for the CDR3 is TGTGCCAGCAGCGTTGGCAGGGGGCAGGCTGGGGCCACCGTCCTGACTTTC. It codes for CASSVGRGQAGATVLTF. This chain connects TRBV9 to TRBJ2-6, with 8 bases aligning to TRBD1. The CDR3 is 17 residues long. The germline V gene has CDR1 SGDLS and CDR2 YYNGEE.

Many counts were recorded for this clonotype. The gene calls are TRBV7-6 and TRBJ2-7, with TRBD1 matching 8 bases. Losses at the gene ends were 5 bases for V and 3 bases for J; bases not matched to a gene: 6. The length of the CDR3 is 14 residues. CDR1 and CDR2 (germline): SGHVS, FNYEAQ. The CDR3 region is CASSQGQGGYEQYF. CDR3 DNA: TGTGCCAGCAGCCAAGGACAGGGAGGCTACGAGCAGTACTTC.

This clonotype was counted many times. The chain couples TRBV28 to TRBJ1-3; D not resolved. Trimming cost V 8 bases and J 0 bases, with 8 bases left between them. From germline, CDR1 is MDHEN and CDR2 SYDVKM. The CDR3 length is 13 residues. CDR3 sequence: CASLQSSGNTIYF. CDR3 bases: TGTGCCAGCCTACAGAGCTCTGGAAACACCATATATTTT.

The table lists this clonotype with many counts. V gene TRBV3-1 combines with J gene TRBJ2-5; no clear D gene. The CDR3 is 12 amino acids. Looked up from germline, CDR1 is LGHDT and CDR2 is YNNKEL (reference sequence). V shed 1 base and J shed 4 bases, with 4 bases lying between them. CDR3 residues: CASSQVRETQYF. The CDR3 DNA sequence: TGTGCCAGCAGCCAAGTGAGAGAGACCCAGTACTTC.

This clonotype showed up many times. A much larger clonotype is one base distant, so this may be a read error. This chain connects TRBV6-6 to TRBJ1-6; 12 nucleotides match TRBD1. Germline V CDR1 and CDR2: MNHNY, SVGAGI (reference sequence). V lost 5 bases and J lost 9; bases outside the gene matches: 20. This CDR3 has 20 amino acids. CDR3 sequence: CASSPNLLQSGTGGSSPLHF. The CDR3 coding sequence is TGTGCCAGCAGTCCCAATCTCCTCCAGTCCGGGACAGGGGGCAGTTCACCCCTCCACTTT.

There are many counts of this clonotype. The genes are TRBV20-1 and TRBJ2-7, with TRBD1 as a possible D gene (7 bases). The CDR3 has 18 amino acids. The germline V gene has CDR1 DFQATT and CDR2 SNEGSKA (reference sequence). The CDR3 coding sequence is TGCGCTCAAACAGGCCACGGGACAGATCTCGCTGGAGGGGGGGAGCAGTACTTC. Translated, it gives CAQTGHGTDLAGGGEQYF.

On this clonotype: This may come from a read error, since a much larger clone is one base off. The chain carries TRBV12-3 or TRBV12-4 and TRBJ2-3; the D is unclear. V was cut by 4 bases and J by 4 bases, with 12 bases left in between. The CDR3 has 14 amino acids. The chain's CDR3 is CASSSQVAADTQYF. DNA of the CDR3: TGTGCCAGCAGTTCCCAGGTAGCCGCAGATACGCAGTATTTT.

The table lists this clonotype with many counts. The chain joins TRBV4-1 to TRBJ2-1; 7 bases are a match to TRBD2. V shed 4 bases and J 5 bases; nucleotides not matched to a gene: 11. Germline V gene lookup returns CDR1 MGHRA and CDR2 YSYEKL. This CDR3 has 16 amino acids. CDR3 region: CASSRHPGRDDNEQFF. CDR3 DNA: TGCGCCAGCAGCCGCCACCCGGGGAGGGACGACAATGAGCAGTTCTTC.

About this clonotype: A much larger clone lies one base from this, so it may be a read error. V and J are TRBV7-2 and TRBJ1-6, with 9 nucleotides matching TRBD1. The CDR3 is 15 amino acids. Per germline, CDR1 SGHTA and CDR2 FQGNSA. The CDR3 reads CAGSPRQGVGAPLHF. CDR3 nucleotide sequence: TGTGCCGGCAGCCCACGACAGGGGGTGGGTGCACCCCTCCACTTT.

Many counts were recorded for this clonotype. The chain links TRBV4-3 to TRBJ2-1; TRBD2 matches 8 bases. With V trimmed by 0 bases and J by 4 bases, 5 bases remained unmatched. This CDR3 contains 16 residues. From germline, CDR1 is LGHNA and CDR2 YSLEER. The CDR3 reads CASSQDLGGGYNEQFF. CDR3 nucleotides: TGCGCCAGCAGCCAAGATTTGGGCGGGGGGTACAATGAGCAGTTCTTC.

This clonotype was observed many times. The rearrangement uses TRBV6-2 or TRBV6-3 and TRBJ2-7, with 11 bases identical to TRBD2. The CDR3 has 15 amino acids. Germline lookup yields CDR1 MNHEY and CDR2 SVGEGT. The trim removed 6 bases at V and 1 base at J, leaving 5 bases unmatched. The CDR3 protein is CASREIAGGSYEQYF. The CDR3 region has the DNA TGTGCCAGCAGAGAGATAGCGGGAGGGTCCTACGAGCAGTACTTC.

A few counts support this clonotype. This could be a read error, since a much larger clone is one nucleotide away. The CDR3 end shows no conserved phenylalanine or tryptophan, and so a read error is likely. The rearrangement joins TRBV29-1 to TRBJ2-1; no definite D call. V dropped 4 bases and J dropped 7 bases, with 11 bases sitting between them. The V gene's germline CDR1 is SQVTM and CDR2 ANQGSEA. CDR3 length: 12 residues. The CDR3 spells CSVVQNFNEQFL. CDR3 nucleotides: TGCAGCGTTGTGCAGAACTTTAATGAGCAGTTCCTC.

This clonotype showed up many times. The chain combines TRBV30 with TRBJ2-3; 8 nucleotides align to TRBD2. Per germline, CDR1 GTSNPN and CDR2 SVGIG (reference sequence). The CDR3 is 19 residues long. V shed 1 base, J shed 2 bases, and the junction held 17 bases outside the gene matches. CDR3 residues: CAWSGITPGLVRLTDTQYF. In DNA, the CDR3 is TGTGCCTGGAGTGGCATCACCCCGGGACTAGTACGACTCACAGATACGCAGTATTTT.

This clonotype was seen at least ten times. The V and J genes are TRBV7-3 and TRBJ2-2, with 8 bases lining up with TRBD2. The germline V gene has CDR1 SGHTA and CDR2 FQGTGA. J lost 5 bases, V lost 5 bases, and 10 bases had no gene match. The CDR3 totals 16 residues. CDR3 region: CASSRGRLAATGELFF. DNA for the CDR3: TGTGCCAGCAGCCGCGGGAGGCTAGCGGCAACCGGGGAGCTGTTTTTT.

Here the CDR3 DNA reads TGCAGTGCTAGACAGGGGGCCGACGAGCAGTACTTC. Amino acids: CSARQGADEQYF. This sequence joins TRBV20-1 and TRBJ2-7; TRBD1 matches at 8 bases. The CDR3 has 12 residues. J lost 5 bases, V lost 2 bases, and 2 bases had no gene match. Germline CDR1 is DFQATT and CDR2 is SNEGSKA (reference sequence).

This clonotype was observed many times. The V and J genes are TRBV7-2 and TRBJ2-1; maybe TRBD2 (6 bases). V lost 1 base to trimming and J lost 5 bases, with 12 bases between them. CDR1 is SGHTA and CDR2 is FQGNSA in the germline V gene. The CDR3 totals 15 residues. Written as DNA, the CDR3 is TGTGCCAGCAGCTTAGTTAGCGGAGCTAACAATGAGCAGTTCTTC. Translating gives CASSLVSGANNEQFF. The entire variable domain, with the rest obtained from reference TRBV7-2 and TRBJ2-1, is as follows: GAGVSQSPSNKVTEKGKDVELRCDPISGHTALYWYRQSLGQGLEFLIYFQGNSAPDKSGLPSDRFSAERTGGSVSTLTIQRTQQEDSAVYLCASSLVSGANNEQFFGPGTRLTVL.

This clonotype was seen at least ten times. J is TRBJ2-7 and V is TRBV28; 7 positions match TRBD1. There are 14 residues in the CDR3. The germline gives CDR1 MDHEN, CDR2 SYDVKM. V was clipped by 6 bases and J by 2 bases; unmatched bases: 7. As DNA, the CDR3 is TGTGCCAGCAGCGGCCCTGGACAGGCCTACGAGCAGTACTTC. Translated: CASSGPGQAYEQYF.

With respect to this clonotype: Since a much larger clone is just one base distant, this may be a read error. The CDR3 loop is CASNLQGYNSPLHF. As DNA, the CDR3 is TGTGCCAGCAACTTACAGGGATATAATTCACCCCTCCACTTT. The chain carries TRBV5-6 and TRBJ1-6; a weak D match, TRBD1 (6 bases). The germline V gene has CDR1 SGHDT and CDR2 YYEEEE. V was shortened by 6 bases and J by 4 bases, with 11 bases between the two germline ends. This CDR3 contains 14 residues.

The rearrangement uses TRBV7-2 and TRBJ2-7; 9 bases are a match to TRBD1. The J segment lost 2 bases and the V segment lost 5 bases, leaving 4 bases of the junction unmatched. This CDR3 is 14 amino acids long. Germline values: CDR1 SGHTA, CDR2 FQGNSA. This chain's CDR3 is CASSQQGAAYEQYF. The CDR3 bases are TGTGCCAGCAGCCAACAGGGGGCCGCCTACGAGCAGTACTTC.

About this clonotype itself: At one of its ends the junction is not consistent with the germline gene, which may arise from a read error. This sequence joins TRBV24-1 and TRBJ2-3; D call uncertain. Germline V gene sequence: CDR1 KGHDR, CDR2 SFDVKD. This CDR3 is built from 13 residues. Here the CDR3 DNA reads TGTGCCACCAGCCTCCAGTCCACAGATACGCAGCGTTTT. It is translated as CATSLQSTDTQRF.

This clonotype was observed at least ten times. This chain connects TRBV11-3 to TRBJ2-3; D remains ambiguous. The ends were cut back, 5 bases at V and 3 bases at J, with 6 bases in the middle. Germline CDR1 reads SGHNT; CDR2 reads YENEEA. The CDR3 totals 12 residues. In nucleotides, the CDR3 is TGTGCCAGCAGCACGAGAACAGATACGCAGTATTTT. Translating it yields CASSTRTDTQYF.

Ten or more counts support this clonotype. The chain links TRBV7-3 to TRBJ2-1; D remains unclear. Germline CDR1 reads SGHTA; CDR2 reads FQGTGA. V gave up 1 base and J gave up 5 bases, with 9 bases separating them. There are 14 residues in the CDR3. CDR3 DNA sequence: TGTGCCAGCAGCTTAAGGGCGGAGAACAATGAGCAGTTCTTC. This gives the protein CASSLRAENNEQFF. The entire variable domain, with the rest obtained from reference TRBV7-3 and TRBJ2-1, is as follows: GAGVSQTPSNKVTEKGKYVELRCDPISGHTALYWYRQSLGQGPEFLIYFQGTGAADDSGLPNDRFFAVRPEGSVSTLKIQRTERGDSAVYLCASSLRAENNEQFFGPGTRLTVL.